Below, 31 T cell receptor beta chains from the same sample are listed, as sequenced in a study of shared clonotypes between healthy human individuals. The assay was immunoSEQ multiplex PCR, and TCRdb's table has in-frame clones only and misses some. In the table there are millions of clones, over 85% of which are singletons. Sequenced material: naive CD4+ T cells sorted from blood. Subset indicated: CD45RA+ positively selected. All receptors come from a man between 18 and 29 years old in good health.

The chain recombines TRBV5-6 with TRBJ2-3; D gene unclear. Between the trimmed V and J ends, which lost 4 bases and 3 bases, there was a span of 15 bases. Germline CDR1 is SGHDT and CDR2 is YYEEEE. This CDR3 comprises 15 residues. The CDR3 sequence: CASSGPVLVTDTQYF. Written as DNA, the CDR3 is TGTGCCAGCAGCGGGCCGGTTCTTGTTACAGATACGCAGTATTTT. Supplemented by reference TRBV5-6 and TRBJ2-3, the full variable domain reads DAGVTQSPTHLIKTRGQQVTLRCSPKSGHDTVSWYQQALGQGPQFIFQYYEEEERQRGNFPDRFSGHQFPNYSSELNVNALLLGDSALYLCASSGPVLVTDTQYFGPGTRLTVL.

This clone appeared a few times. The V call is TRBV19, the J call TRBJ1-6; D not resolved. Germline values: CDR1 LNHDA, CDR2 SQIVND (reference sequence). Trimming took off 1 base at V and 4 bases at J, with 11 bases between the two ends. The CDR3 is made up of 16 amino acids. This CDR3 is CASSIGGRIYNSPLHF. CDR3 sequence (DNA): TGTGCCAGTAGTATAGGAGGGCGGATTTATAATTCACCCCTCCACTTT.

The J gene is TRBJ1-4, the V gene TRBV10-3, with 8 bases fitting TRBD1. This CDR3 is 12 amino acids long. Per germline, CDR1 ENHRY and CDR2 SYGVKD. The ends lost 10 bases at V and 8 bases at J; junction bases unmatched: 6. The CDR3 here is CATGTGHEKLFF. The CDR3 DNA follows: TGTGCCACGGGGACAGGTCACGAAAAACTGTTTTTT.

This clone was counted a single time. The chain carries TRBV10-3 and TRBJ2-3; D remains unclear. Germline CDR1 and CDR2: ENHRY and SYGVKD. This CDR3 has 12 residues. The V end lost 7 bases, the J end lost 2 bases, and 7 bases lay between the germline ends. CDR3 in DNA: TGTGCCATCACCTCGGACACAGATACGCAGTATTTT. Encoded protein: CAITSDTDTQYF.

This chain links TRBV6-5 with TRBJ1-1, with a weak D call TRBD1 (5 bases). Germline-derived CDR1 and CDR2 are MNHEY and SVGAGI. V was pared by 8 bases and J by 8 bases, with 21 bases between. This CDR3 has 14 residues. CDR3 residues: CASFKTGQVIEAFF. The CDR3 nucleotides read TGTGCCAGCTTTAAGACGGGGCAGGTGATCGAAGCTTTCTTT.

Note on this clone: Other DNA sequences in this specimen translate into the identical CDR3. The chain is built from TRBV18 and TRBJ1-5; D ambiguous. Germline assignment: CDR1 KGHSH and CDR2 LQKENI. The V and J ends lost 3 bases and 4 bases respectively, with 7 bases between them. The CDR3 covers 13 residues. Written as DNA, the CDR3 is TGTGCCAGCTCACCCGCAGAGAATCAGCCCCAGCATTTT. It specifies CASSPAENQPQHF.

The chain couples TRBV4-1 to TRBJ2-5; 9 positions match TRBD2. CDR1 and CDR2 (germline): MGHRA, YSYEKL. V lost 6 bases and J lost 2; bases outside the gene matches: 10. This CDR3 is built from 16 residues. The CDR3 sequence: CASRPQGLAEQETQYF. CDR3 coding DNA: TGCGCCAGCAGGCCTCAGGGACTAGCAGAACAAGAGACCCAGTACTTC.

This chain links TRBV5-4 with TRBJ2-7; possibly TRBD2 for D (7 bases). CDR1 and CDR2 (germline): SGHNT, YYREEE (reference sequence). This CDR3 spans 15 amino acids. Trimming shortened V by 0 bases and J by 2 bases, and 12 bases separated the two germline ends. This CDR3 is CASSLAWGGAYEQYF. In DNA, the CDR3 is TGTGCCAGCAGCTTGGCCTGGGGGGGCGCCTACGAGCAGTACTTC.

The chain recombines TRBV7-9 with TRBJ2-2, with D possibly matching TRBD2 (5 bases). The V end was cut by 2 bases, the J end by 4 bases, with 8 bases between. Germline CDR1 is SEHNR and CDR2 is FQNEAQ (reference sequence). This CDR3 is 14 amino acids long. The CDR3 DNA reads TGTGCCAGCAGCTTAAGTCGGGGCACCGGGGAGCTGTTTTTT. Residues: CASSLSRGTGELFF.

CDR3 sequence: CASSIEGRMNTEAFF. In DNA, the CDR3 is TGTGCCAGTAGTATAGAAGGGCGGATGAACACTGAAGCTTTCTTT. The chain links TRBV19 to TRBJ1-1; unclear D gene. The V gene lost 0 bases and the J gene lost 0 bases, with 8 bases spanning the gap. The CDR3 runs 15 residues. CDR1 and CDR2 (germline): LNHDA, SQIVND (reference sequence).

The genes are TRBV30 and TRBJ2-7; TRBD2 matches at 13 bases. The CDR3 loop spans 18 amino acids. Germline V lookup: CDR1 GTSNPN, CDR2 SVGIG (reference sequence). The V gene end was trimmed by 3 bases and the J gene end by 3 bases; junction bases not matched to a gene: 14. In DNA form, the CDR3 reads TGTGCCTGGAGCGGAATGCGGACTAGCGGGAGTGGGGTCTACGAGCAGTACTTC. It translates to CAWSGMRTSGSGVYEQYF.

On this clone itself: This sample also contains other DNA sequences that code for the same CDR3. This chain joins TRBV6-1 and TRBJ1-1; D is possibly TRBD1 (6 bases). The CDR3 runs to 14 residues. Germline V gene lookup returns CDR1 MNHNS and CDR2 SASEGT. Trimming pared 7 bases from V and 0 bases from J, leaving 12 bases between. CDR3 in amino acids: CASKGQGMNTEAFF. In DNA, the CDR3 is TGTGCCAGCAAGGGCCAGGGGATGAACACTGAAGCTTTCTTT.

The chain couples TRBV2 to TRBJ1-5; the D gene is possibly TRBD1 (5 bases). Germline-derived CDR1 and CDR2 are SNHLY and FYNNEI. The CDR3 sequence is 13 residues long. Trimming took off 6 bases at V and 6 bases at J, with 12 bases between the two ends. The CDR3: CASRRGEAQPQHF. CDR3 in DNA: TGTGCCAGCAGGCGGGGGGAAGCTCAGCCCCAGCATTTT.

J is TRBJ2-3 and V is TRBV13, with 11 bases that match TRBD1. The V segment lost 6 bases and the J segment 0 bases; nucleotides outside the gene matches: 11. Germline V gene lookup returns CDR1 PRHDT and CDR2 FYEKMQ (reference sequence). This CDR3 has 18 amino acids. DNA for the CDR3: TGTGCCAGCAGTTCCGGGACAGGGGGGTTCCCTAGCACAGATACGCAGTATTTT. Translating gives CASSSGTGGFPSTDTQYF.

This clone was counted a single time. The chain uses TRBV18 and TRBJ2-1, with D uncertain. V was trimmed by 3 bases and J by 6 bases, leaving 15 bases between them. Germline V gives CDR1 KGHSH, CDR2 LQKENI. There are 15 residues in the CDR3. The CDR3 region is CASSPTMVPGNEQFF. CDR3 DNA: TGTGCCAGCTCACCCACGATGGTGCCGGGCAATGAGCAGTTCTTC.

About this clone itself: The same CDR3 is also encoded by other DNA sequences in this sample. The genes are TRBV6-5 and TRBJ2-7; D is uncertain. CDR1 is MNHEY, CDR2 SVGAGI, per germline. Deletions cut 6 bases from V and 0 bases from J, with 6 bases between. The CDR3 has 12 amino acids. The CDR3 nucleotides read TGTGCCAGCAGCCGTGACTCCTACGAGCAGTACTTC. It specifies CASSRDSYEQYF.

The V call is TRBV11-2, the J call TRBJ1-6; 8 positions agree with TRBD1. The V and J ends lost 5 bases and 0 bases, in that order; junction bases with no gene match: 12. The CDR3 totals 19 residues. Germline V CDR1 and CDR2: SGHAT, FQNNGV. The DNA for the CDR3 is TGTGCCAGCAGCCGCCGCGGGACAGGACAAAGCTCCTATAATTCACCCCTCCACTTT. This codes for CASSRRGTGQSSYNSPLHF.

This clone was picked up one time. DNA for the CDR3: TGCGCCAGCAGCACAGGGGGTCTCTACGAGCAGTACTTC. Translating gives CASSTGGLYEQYF. The rearrangement links TRBV5-1 to TRBJ2-7, with TRBD1 matching 8 bases. Losses at the gene ends were 4 bases for V and 3 bases for J; bases not matched to a gene: 3. Germline V gene lookup returns CDR1 SGHRS and CDR2 YFSETQ. This CDR3 has 13 amino acids.

The chain carries TRBV29-1 and TRBJ2-7, with D perhaps TRBD2 (5 bases). Germline V gene sequence: CDR1 SQVTM, CDR2 ANQGSEA. V dropped 4 bases and J dropped 0 bases, with 7 bases sitting between them. The CDR3 loop spans 12 amino acids. The CDR3 DNA follows: TGCAGCGTTGGAGGGAACTCCTACGAGCAGTACTTC. The encoded protein is CSVGGNSYEQYF.

The chain links TRBV10-2 to TRBJ2-5, with TRBD2 matching over 10 bases. Trimming took 3 bases from V and 4 from J; bases not matched to a gene: 5. The V gene's germline CDR1 is WSHSY and CDR2 SAAADI. This CDR3 comprises 15 residues. The CDR3 loop is CASSDPAGGPETQYF. The CDR3 DNA is TGCGCCAGCAGTGATCCAGCGGGAGGGCCAGAGACCCAGTACTTC.

To note about this clone: This sample includes further DNA sequences coding for the same CDR3. CDR3 loop: CASSLEGDSTDTQYF. CDR3 bases: TGTGCCAGCAGCTTGGAAGGTGATAGCACAGATACGCAGTATTTT. The V and J genes are TRBV5-8 and TRBJ2-3; no clear D. This CDR3 region has 15 residues. CDR1 SGHTS and CDR2 YDEGEE come from the germline V gene. V lost 0 bases, J lost 0 bases, and 8 bases lay in between.

With respect to this clone: This CDR3 is also generated by other DNA sequences in the sample. The J gene is TRBJ2-7, the V gene TRBV5-1; D not resolved. This CDR3 contains 14 residues. With 0 bases removed from V and 3 bases from J, the gap between germline ends came to 10 bases. CDR1 SGHRS and CDR2 YFSETQ come from the germline V gene. CDR3 DNA: TGCGCCAGCAGCTTGGGCGGACCCAGCTACGAGCAGTACTTC. Translating it yields CASSLGGPSYEQYF. The full variable domain, in which reference TRBV5-1 and TRBJ2-7 provide the parts outside the CDR3, is KAGVTQTPRYLIKTRGQQVTLSCSPISGHRSVSWYQQTPGQGLQFLFEYFSETQRNKGNFPGRFSGRQFSNSRSEMNVSTLELGDSALYLCASSLGGPSYEQYFGPGTRLTVT.

The chain combines TRBV9 with TRBJ2-3; 13 bases are a match to TRBD2. The CDR3 extends over 16 amino acids. The ends lost 4 bases at V and 4 bases at J; junction bases unmatched: 6. Germline V gene sequence: CDR1 SGDLS, CDR2 YYNGEE. CDR3 sequence (DNA): TGTGCCAGCAGCACCTGGACTAGCGGGAGTGCAGATACGCAGTATTTT. Encoded protein: CASSTWTSGSADTQYF.

The J gene is TRBJ2-7, the V gene TRBV6-5, with D perhaps TRBD1 (6 bases). The CDR3 is 13 residues long. Trimming took 4 bases from V and 3 from J, leaving 10 bases between them. Germline V lookup: CDR1 MNHEY, CDR2 SVGAGI. CDR3 nucleotide sequence: TGTGCCAGCAGTTCAGGGGTGCTCTACGAGCAGTACTTC. Encoded protein: CASSSGVLYEQYF.

This chain uses TRBV25-1 with TRBJ2-3; D remains unclear. Germline-derived CDR1 and CDR2 are MGHDK and SYGVNS. CDR3 length equals 14 residues. V shed 4 bases and J shed 2 bases, with 10 bases lying between them. The CDR3 reads CASSVGKVTDTQYF. DNA for the CDR3: TGTGCCAGCAGTGTGGGTAAAGTCACAGATACGCAGTATTTT.

The table lists this clone with a count of one. The rearrangement uses TRBV19 and TRBJ1-1; D gene uncertain. The germline V and J ends were trimmed by 7 bases and 5 bases, with 14 bases remaining between them. Germline V gene sequence: CDR1 LNHDA, CDR2 SQIVND (reference sequence). The CDR3 consists of 13 residues. The CDR3 nucleotides read TGTGCCAGTACCACCACTAAAAGAACTGAAGCTTTCTTT. It yields the protein CASTTTKRTEAFF. Based on the CDR3 plus reference TRBV19 and TRBJ1-1, the full variable domain is DGGITQSPKYLFRKEGQNVTLSCEQNLNHDAMYWYRQDPGQGLRLIYYSQIVNDFQKGDIAEGYSVSREKKESFPLTVTSAQKNPTAFYLCASTTTKRTEAFFGQGTRLTVV.

The chain uses TRBV30 and TRBJ1-2, with D possibly being TRBD1 (6 bases). CDR1 and CDR2 (germline): GTSNPN, SVGIG (reference sequence). Trimming stripped 4 bases from V and 4 bases from J, with 13 bases between. The CDR3 is made up of 13 amino acids. As DNA, the CDR3 is TGTGCCTGGAATCCAGGGGCCCCCTATGGCTACACCTTC. Protein product: CAWNPGAPYGYTF.

The chain couples TRBV7-9 to TRBJ2-3; the D is unclear. This CDR3 region has 15 residues. V was shortened by 0 bases and J by 6 bases, with 13 bases between the two germline ends. The germline CDR1 and CDR2 sequences are SEHNR and FQNEAQ (reference sequence). Here the CDR3 DNA reads TGTGCCAGCAGCTTAGCGGGTCCTGGGGTGGATACGCAGTATTTT. Its translation: CASSLAGPGVDTQYF. Variable domain in full (rest from reference TRBV7-9 and TRBJ2-3): DTGVSQNPRHKITKRGQNVTFRCDPISEHNRLYWYRQTLGQGPEFLTYFQNEAQLEKSRLLSDRFSAERPKGSFSTLEIQRTEQGDSAMYLCASSLAGPGVDTQYFGPGTRLTVL.

V gene TRBV25-1 combines with J gene TRBJ2-3, with D maybe TRBD1 (5 bases). Trimming left V 8 bases short and J 2 bases short, with 14 bases between. The CDR3 is 14 amino acids. The V gene's germline CDR1 is MGHDK and CDR2 SYGVNS. The CDR3 nucleotides read TGTGCCAGCGGCCTTAGCAGGGCCACAGATACGCAGTATTTT. The encoded protein is CASGLSRATDTQYF.

The chain combines TRBV19 with TRBJ2-5; 9 positions agree with TRBD2. Germline V gives CDR1 LNHDA, CDR2 SQIVND (reference sequence). V gave up 8 bases and J gave up 5 bases; unmatched junction bases: 12. The CDR3 contains 15 residues. In DNA, the CDR3 is TGTGCCAGTCGACCCTTAGCGGGGGCGAGGGAGACCCAGTACTTC. Protein sequence: CASRPLAGARETQYF.

Concerning this clone: This same CDR3 is encoded by further DNA sequences in the sample. The chain recombines TRBV9 with TRBJ2-2; TRBD2 matches 9 bases. The V and J ends lost 0 bases and 2 bases, in that order; junction bases with no gene match: 5. Germline V CDR1 and CDR2: SGDLS, YYNGEE. This CDR3 comprises 17 residues. The CDR3 DNA sequence: TGTGCCAGCAGCGTAGCGTTACTAGCGGGTAACACCGGGGAGCTGTTTTTT. It is translated as CASSVALLAGNTGELFF.